These 20 T cell receptor beta chains originate from one sample sequenced in a study of cytomegalovirus exposure and HLA in healthy donors. The PCR had 60 Vbeta and 13 Jbeta primers. TCRdb's copy holds only in-frame clones and misses some; the assay was immunoSEQ multiplex PCR. The sample includes about 160,000 clones, 77% seen only once; the top ten take around 2%. Sequencing was performed on PBMCs. The receptors here all came from a man aged 45 to 65 in good health and CMV-seropositive.

V usage is TRBV6-5 and J usage is TRBJ1-5; D not resolved. This CDR3 has 15 amino acids. V was trimmed by 0 bases and J by 4 bases, leaving 10 bases between them. Germline assignment: CDR1 MNHEY and CDR2 SVGAGI. CDR3: CASSYSRSGNQPQHF. CDR3 DNA: TGTGCCAGCAGTTACTCGAGGTCGGGGAATCAGCCCCAGCATTTT.

The J gene is TRBJ1-1, the V gene TRBV7-3; no definite D call. CDR1 is SGHTA and CDR2 is FQGTGA in the germline V gene. The V end lost 1 base, the J end lost 1 base, and 10 bases lay between the germline ends. This CDR3 comprises 15 residues. CDR3 DNA: TGTGCCAGCAGCTTAAGGCGGGCACGGAACACTGAAGCTTTCTTT. This sequence encodes CASSLRRARNTEAFF.

The chain uses TRBV10-2 and TRBJ1-2; 7 bases map to TRBD1. This CDR3 is 13 amino acids long. With V trimmed by 7 bases and J by 3 bases, 5 bases remained unmatched. Germline assignment: CDR1 WSHSY and CDR2 SAAADI. DNA for the CDR3: TGCGCCAGCATGACAGGGAGTCACTATGGCTACACCTTC. Protein sequence: CASMTGSHYGYTF.

This chain uses TRBV5-1 with TRBJ1-1; 8 positions match TRBD1. The CDR3 extends over 15 amino acids. In germline, CDR1 is SGHRS, CDR2 YFSETQ. V shed 5 bases, J shed 2 bases, and the junction held 8 bases outside the gene matches. CDR3 coding DNA: TGCGCCAGCAGGACCGGGACAGGACTAAACACTGAAGCTTTCTTT. Encoded protein: CASRTGTGLNTEAFF.

This clone was observed a single time. The chain has TRBV4-1 and TRBJ2-7, with 8 bases lining up with TRBD1. The CDR3 totals 16 residues. Germline CDR1 and CDR2: MGHRA and YSYEKL. V was clipped by 1 base and J by 2 bases; unmatched bases: 7. The CDR3 DNA follows: TGCGCCAGCAGCCAAGGACAGGGGCTCTCCACCTACGAGCAGTACTTC. It translates to CASSQGQGLSTYEQYF.

The chain joins TRBV6-5 to TRBJ2-7; TRBD2 matches 13 bases. This CDR3 is 14 amino acids long. CDR1 is MNHEY and CDR2 is SVGAGI in the germline V gene. V shed 5 bases and J 6 bases; nucleotides not matched to a gene: 4. For the CDR3, the DNA is TGTGCCAGCAGTCATACTAGCGGGGGGGCCGAGCAGTACTTC. Translated, it gives CASSHTSGGAEQYF.

This clone was seen just once. The rearrangement uses TRBV5-6 and TRBJ1-2; tentative D call: TRBD1 (5 bases). Germline CDR1 is SGHDT and CDR2 is YYEEEE. V shed 4 bases and J shed 1 base, with 11 bases lying between them. The CDR3 length is 14 residues. The CDR3 bases are TGTGCCAGCAGCCCGCCCAGGGTTAACTATGGCTACACCTTC. Its translation is CASSPPRVNYGYTF.

V is TRBV6-5 and J is TRBJ1-5; 9 positions match TRBD1. In germline, CDR1 is MNHEY, CDR2 SVGAGI. V dropped 0 bases and J dropped 6; count of bases not matched to a gene: 0. The CDR3 sequence is 14 residues long. CDR3 residues: CASSYSGQGQPQHF. Here the CDR3 DNA reads TGTGCCAGCAGTTACTCGGGACAGGGTCAGCCCCAGCATTTT.

The chain recombines TRBV4-3 with TRBJ1-6; 7 bases align to TRBD1. Germline V CDR1 and CDR2: LGHNA, YSLEER. V was pared by 0 bases and J by 6 bases, with 2 bases of the junction left unmatched. This CDR3 region has 15 residues. As DNA, the CDR3 is TGCGCCAGCAGCCAAGAACAGGGGAGTAATTCACCCCTCCACTTT. This gives the protein CASSQEQGSNSPLHF.

This clone was found a few times. The rearrangement uses TRBV5-4 and TRBJ2-1, with 7 bases fitting TRBD1. V dropped 4 bases and J dropped 2; count of bases not matched to a gene: 6. Germline CDR1 SGHNT, CDR2 YYREEE (reference sequence). The CDR3 runs to 15 residues. The CDR3 sequence is CASSPTGTAYNEQFF. CDR3 DNA: TGTGCCAGCAGCCCCACCGGGACAGCCTACAATGAGCAGTTCTTC.

CDR3 region: CASRQDSYEQYF. The CDR3 DNA follows: TGTGCCAGCAGACAGGACTCCTACGAGCAGTACTTC. The chain is built from TRBV6-5 and TRBJ2-7, with a weak D call TRBD1 (5 bases). Germline V gene lookup returns CDR1 MNHEY and CDR2 SVGAGI. V lost 6 bases and J lost 0, with 6 bases in between. The CDR3 consists of 12 residues.

The chain links TRBV4-1 to TRBJ2-1; 7 nucleotides align to TRBD1. The CDR3 runs 14 residues. Germline assignment: CDR1 MGHRA and CDR2 YSYEKL. The V and J ends lost 0 bases and 10 bases, in that order; junction bases with no gene match: 6. CDR3 in DNA: TGCGCCAGCAGCCAAGATCCGCCCAGGGGGGAGCAGTTCTTC. Amino acids: CASSQDPPRGEQFF.

This clone was seen only once. This chain uses TRBV6-1 with TRBJ2-6; TRBD1 might be the D (6 bases). The CDR3 spans 12 residues. Germline CDR1 MNHNS, CDR2 SASEGT. Trimming stripped 8 bases from V and 9 bases from J, with 11 bases between. CDR3 coding DNA: TGTGCCAGCCGACAGGTTGTCAACGTCCTGACTTTC. It codes for CASRQVVNVLTF.

V and J are TRBV5-1 and TRBJ2-3, with 11 nucleotides matching TRBD2. CDR1 and CDR2 from the germline V gene are SGHRS and YFSETQ. The CDR3 has 15 residues. V was clipped by 1 base and J by 7 bases; unmatched bases: 5. The CDR3 sequence is CASSLTSGGANTQYF. For the CDR3, the DNA is TGCGCCAGCAGCTTGACTAGCGGGGGCGCGAATACGCAGTATTTT.

The J gene is TRBJ1-1, the V gene TRBV11-2; perhaps TRBD1 as D (6 bases). Germline-derived CDR1 and CDR2 are SGHAT and FQNNGV. This CDR3 has 13 residues. V gave up 5 bases and J gave up 4 bases, with 11 bases separating them. As DNA, the CDR3 is TGTGCCAGCAGCGCAACAGGGTTCACTGAAGCTTTCTTT. Translating gives CASSATGFTEAFF.

This clone occurred a few times. The chain has TRBV5-4 and TRBJ1-1; TRBD1 might be the D (5 bases). The V gene's germline CDR1 is SGHNT and CDR2 YYREEE (reference sequence). V was shortened by 3 bases and J by 5 bases, with 11 bases between the two germline ends. This CDR3 comprises 13 residues. The CDR3 DNA follows: TGTGCCAGCAGCTCCCGGGAGGGGACTGAAGCTTTCTTT. This translates into CASSSREGTEAFF. Full variable domain (remainder filled in from reference TRBV5-4 and TRBJ1-1): ETGVTQSPTHLIKTRGQQVTLRCSSQSGHNTVSWYQQALGQGPQFIFQYYREEENGRGNFPPRFSGLQFPNYSSELNVNALELDDSALYLCASSSREGTEAFFGQGTRLTVV.

The rearrangement uses TRBV6-8 and TRBJ2-7; D perhaps matches TRBD2 (5 bases). The V gene lost 9 bases and the J gene lost 12 bases, with 15 bases spanning the gap. Looked up from germline, CDR1 is MNHGY and CDR2 is SAAAGT. The CDR3 is made up of 10 amino acids. As DNA, the CDR3 is TGTGCCAGACGGGCGGGCGATCTGTACTTC. Encoded protein: CARRAGDLYF.

The sample holds a few counts of this clone. The chain links TRBV7-3 to TRBJ1-1; D perhaps matches TRBD1 (5 bases). Per the germline V gene, CDR1 is SGHTA and CDR2 is FQGTGA. The CDR3 loop spans 13 amino acids. The V gene lost 8 bases and the J gene lost 1 base, with 11 bases spanning the gap. The CDR3 loop is CASAGTRNTEAFF. The CDR3 DNA is TGTGCCAGCGCGGGGACCAGGAACACTGAAGCTTTCTTT.

The rearrangement joins TRBV10-2 to TRBJ1-1; D remains unclear. CDR1 and CDR2 from the germline V gene are WSHSY and SAAADI. This CDR3 comprises 13 residues. Trimming stripped 3 bases from V and 3 bases from J, with 8 bases between. CDR3 amino acids: CASSDLVDTEAFF. The CDR3 DNA reads TGCGCCAGCAGTGATCTAGTCGACACTGAAGCTTTCTTT.

V is TRBV5-4 and J is TRBJ2-5; possibly TRBD2 for D (5 bases). V gave up 5 bases and J gave up 3 bases, with 14 bases separating them. This CDR3 spans 14 amino acids. Germline V gives CDR1 SGHNT, CDR2 YYREEE (reference sequence). In DNA form, the CDR3 reads TGTGCCAGCAGGCCGAAACTAGAGAAAGAGACCCAGTACTTC. Its protein is CASRPKLEKETQYF.